Listed below are T cell receptor beta chains from one sample, sequenced in a study of blood T cell repertoires in COVID-19. The repertoire was sequenced with immunoSEQ multiplex PCR; TCRdb's copy has only in-frame clones and lacks some. The sample carries some 100,000 clones, roughly 80% recorded once. Sequencing was done on a sample of peripheral blood. The receptors come from a man aged 80 or over with active or convalescent COVID-19. The CDR3 runs from the conserved cysteine through the conserved F or W. The D gene is left open where the match is weak. A clone size is listed for some rows: how often the clone was seen (once, few, many), or a class if it is expanded.

d_call: -
v_call: TRBV19
j_call: TRBJ1-2
clone_size: -
cdr3_nt: TGTGCCAGTAGTATGAGGCGGCCGGGCCTCCGGGGGGCGGACTATGGCTACACCTTC
cdr3_aa: CASSMRRPGLRGADYGYTF

d_call: -
v_call: TRBV5-8
j_call: TRBJ1-4
clone_size: once
cdr3_nt: TGTGCCAGCAGCTTGATTTTGTCCTGGGACATACGTGCAACTAATGAAAAACTGTTTTTT
cdr3_aa: CASSLILSWDIRATNEKLFF

d_call: TRBD2
v_call: TRBV19
j_call: TRBJ2-3
clone_size: -
cdr3_nt: TGTGCCAGTAGTAGACGAGCTAGCGGGGGAACAGATACGCAGTATTTT
cdr3_aa: CASSRRASGGTDTQYF

d_call: -
v_call: TRBV15
j_call: TRBJ1-6
clone_size: -
cdr3_nt: TGTGCCACCAGTGTAGGCAGGGAACAAGGGTCACCCCTCCACTTT
cdr3_aa: CATSVGREQGSPLHF

d_call: TRBD2
v_call: TRBV4-2
j_call: TRBJ2-2
clone_size: -
cdr3_nt: TGTGCCAGCAGCTCGGGGACTAGCGGCAGCACCGGGGAGCTGTTTTTT
cdr3_aa: CASSSGTSGSTGELFF

d_call: -
v_call: TRBV7-9
j_call: TRBJ1-6
clone_size: -
cdr3_nt: TGTGCCAGCAGCTTAGGCTCGCCGAGGAGCAATTCACCCCTCCACTTT
cdr3_aa: CASSLGSPRSNSPLHF

d_call: -
v_call: TRBV10-3
j_call: TRBJ1-2
clone_size: few
cdr3_nt: TGTGCCATCAGTGAGGCCGGGTCAGGGCATCAGGGCTACACCTTC
cdr3_aa: CAISEAGSGHQGYTF

d_call: -
v_call: TRBV2
j_call: TRBJ2-3
clone_size: -
cdr3_nt: TGTGCCAGCACTACAGGCACAGATACGCAGTATTTT
cdr3_aa: CASTTGTDTQYF

d_call: TRBD1
v_call: TRBV25-1
j_call: TRBJ1-1
clone_size: -
cdr3_nt: TGTGCCAGCAGTGGAATCCAGGGGGACATGTCTGAAGCTTTCTTT
cdr3_aa: CASSGIQGDMSEAFF

d_call: -
v_call: TRBV19
j_call: TRBJ2-3
clone_size: once
cdr3_nt: TGTGCCAGTGGACTGGCTAGCACAGATACGCAGTATTTT
cdr3_aa: CASGLASTDTQYF

d_call: TRBD1
v_call: TRBV6-5
j_call: TRBJ1-2
clone_size: -
cdr3_nt: TGTGCCAGCAGCTCCGGGACAGGGGTTCAGGGCTACACCTTC
cdr3_aa: CASSSGTGVQGYTF

d_call: -
v_call: TRBV5-1
j_call: TRBJ2-3
clone_size: -
cdr3_nt: TGCGCCAGCACGGAACAGGGCACAGATACGCAGTATTTT
cdr3_aa: CASTEQGTDTQYF

d_call: -
v_call: TRBV20-1
j_call: TRBJ2-3
clone_size: once
cdr3_nt: TGCAGTACACTAGTCACGGATACGCAGTATTTT
cdr3_aa: CSTLVTDTQYF

d_call: TRBD1
v_call: TRBV19
j_call: TRBJ1-2
clone_size: -
cdr3_nt: TGTGCCAGTAGACCAACAGGGGTGGGAGGCTACACCTTC
cdr3_aa: CASRPTGVGGYTF

d_call: -
v_call: TRBV6-6
j_call: TRBJ1-4
clone_size: -
cdr3_nt: TGTGCCAGCAGTTACGGGGACTCTAATGAAAAACTGTTTTTT
cdr3_aa: CASSYGDSNEKLFF

d_call: TRBD2
v_call: TRBV5-4
j_call: TRBJ2-3
clone_size: -
cdr3_nt: TGTGCCAGCAGCAAACTAGCGGGGGGTCCAGATACGCAGTATTTT
cdr3_aa: CASSKLAGGPDTQYF

d_call: -
v_call: TRBV6-5
j_call: TRBJ2-7
clone_size: few
cdr3_nt: TGTGCCAGCAGTATTGCCGTAGAGTACGAGCAGTACTTC
cdr3_aa: CASSIAVEYEQYF

d_call: -
v_call: TRBV6-1
j_call: TRBJ1-1
clone_size: -
cdr3_nt: TGTGCCAGCAGTGACCGGCGGATGAACACTGAAGCTTTCTTT
cdr3_aa: CASSDRRMNTEAFF

d_call: -
v_call: TRBV4-2
j_call: TRBJ2-7
clone_size: -
cdr3_nt: TGTGCCAGCAGCCAAGGCCCAGGTATTAGCTACGAGCAGTACTTC
cdr3_aa: CASSQGPGISYEQYF

d_call: -
v_call: TRBV21-1
j_call: TRBJ1-2
clone_size: few
cdr3_nt: TGTGCCAGCAGCAATCTAACCACAGGGGGCCATGGCTACACCTTC
cdr3_aa: CASSNLTTGGHGYTF

d_call: -
v_call: TRBV2
j_call: TRBJ2-5
clone_size: -
cdr3_nt: TGTGCCAGCGAAGACCAGGGGGAGACCCAGTACTTC
cdr3_aa: CASEDQGETQYF

d_call: -
v_call: TRBV7-9
j_call: TRBJ1-1
clone_size: -
cdr3_nt: TGTGCCAGCAGCTTGGTGGGACAGAACACTGAAGCTTTCTTT
cdr3_aa: CASSLVGQNTEAFF

d_call: TRBD1
v_call: TRBV2
j_call: TRBJ1-5
clone_size: -
cdr3_nt: TGTGCCAGCAGGCTAGGGACAGGTAACAGTCAGCCCCAGCATTTT
cdr3_aa: CASRLGTGNSQPQHF

d_call: -
v_call: TRBV7-8
j_call: TRBJ2-7
clone_size: many
cdr3_nt: TGTGCCAGCAGCTCCTACCAGGGTCCCTCCTACGAGCAGTACTTC
cdr3_aa: CASSSYQGPSYEQYF

d_call: TRBD1
v_call: TRBV11-3
j_call: TRBJ2-5
clone_size: -
cdr3_nt: TGTGCCAGCAGCTCCCGACAGGGAAATGTGGAGACCCAGTACTTC
cdr3_aa: CASSSRQGNVETQYF

d_call: TRBD2
v_call: TRBV5-1
j_call: TRBJ2-5
clone_size: once
cdr3_nt: TGCGCCAGCAGCCCGGGGACTAGCGGGGGGGCGAAACTGTGGGAGACCCAGTACTTC
cdr3_aa: CASSPGTSGGAKLWETQYF

d_call: TRBD1
v_call: TRBV4-3
j_call: TRBJ2-7
clone_size: -
cdr3_nt: TGCGCCAGCAGCCAGGTCGGACAGGGGACCTACGAGCAGTACTTC
cdr3_aa: CASSQVGQGTYEQYF

d_call: -
v_call: TRBV5-1
j_call: TRBJ2-5
clone_size: -
cdr3_nt: TGCGCCAGCAGCCCAGGGCCCCCGAGGTCAGAGACCCAGTACTTC
cdr3_aa: CASSPGPPRSETQYF

d_call: TRBD1
v_call: TRBV5-1
j_call: TRBJ2-7
clone_size: -
cdr3_nt: TGCGCCAGCAGCTTGGTGGCAGGGGGCCACGAGCAGTACTTC
cdr3_aa: CASSLVAGGHEQYF

d_call: -
v_call: TRBV28
j_call: TRBJ1-1
clone_size: -
cdr3_nt: TGTGCCAGCATTCCGACAGCAATGAACACTGAAGCTTTCTTT
cdr3_aa: CASIPTAMNTEAFF

d_call: -
v_call: TRBV7-6
j_call: TRBJ1-3
clone_size: many
cdr3_nt: TGTGCCAGCTCCCGAGGGCCGCGAGGGGGTGGAAACACCATATATTTT
cdr3_aa: CASSRGPRGGGNTIYF

d_call: -
v_call: TRBV19
j_call: TRBJ2-7
clone_size: -
cdr3_nt: TGTGCCAGTAGTGACAGTCCCTCCTACGAGCAGTACTTC
cdr3_aa: CASSDSPSYEQYF

d_call: TRBD1
v_call: TRBV4-1
j_call: TRBJ2-7
clone_size: -
cdr3_nt: TGCGCCAGCAGCCAGGACAGGGGTTACGAGCAGTACTTC
cdr3_aa: CASSQDRGYEQYF

d_call: -
v_call: TRBV5-1
j_call: TRBJ2-1
clone_size: -
cdr3_nt: TGCGCCAGCAGCCCGGAGGTGGGAGGACACGGTGAGCAGTTCTTC
cdr3_aa: CASSPEVGGHGEQFF

d_call: -
v_call: TRBV7-2
j_call: TRBJ2-5
clone_size: few
cdr3_nt: TGTGCCAGCAGCTGGTCGGGGGACCAAGAGACCCAGTACTTC
cdr3_aa: CASSWSGDQETQYF

d_call: TRBD1
v_call: TRBV7-8
j_call: TRBJ1-3
clone_size: -
cdr3_nt: TGTGCCAGCAGCGCCGGACAGGGGATGCTTGGAAACACCATATATTTT
cdr3_aa: CASSAGQGMLGNTIYF

d_call: -
v_call: TRBV4-1
j_call: TRBJ2-7
clone_size: few
cdr3_nt: TGCGCCAGCAGCCAGGGGGGAGGCTACGAGCAGTACTTC
cdr3_aa: CASSQGGGYEQYF

d_call: -
v_call: TRBV2
j_call: TRBJ1-6
clone_size: -
cdr3_nt: TGTGCCAGCAGTGAAGCGGCAGGGATGGGAGGGTCACCCCTCCACTTT
cdr3_aa: CASSEAAGMGGSPLHF

d_call: -
v_call: TRBV5-4
j_call: TRBJ2-2
clone_size: -
cdr3_nt: TGTGCCAGCAGCTTGCCAGGGGCAGGCACCGGGGAGCTGTTTTTT
cdr3_aa: CASSLPGAGTGELFF

d_call: -
v_call: TRBV7-3
j_call: TRBJ2-7
clone_size: -
cdr3_nt: TGTGCCAGCAGCTTAACTTCGGGACTCGGGTACGAGCAGTACTTC
cdr3_aa: CASSLTSGLGYEQYF

d_call: TRBD2
v_call: TRBV5-1
j_call: TRBJ2-7
clone_size: -
cdr3_nt: TGCGCCAGCAGCTTGACTAGCGGGGGCTACGAGCAGTACTTC
cdr3_aa: CASSLTSGGYEQYF

d_call: -
v_call: TRBV6-1
j_call: TRBJ1-2
clone_size: -
cdr3_nt: TGTGCCAGCAGTGAACAGGCCTATGGCTACACCTTC
cdr3_aa: CASSEQAYGYTF

d_call: TRBD2
v_call: TRBV4-3
j_call: TRBJ2-2
clone_size: once
cdr3_nt: TGCGCCAGCAGCCAAGGGTCTAGCGGGGTCCGGGAGCTGTTTTTT
cdr3_aa: CASSQGSSGVRELFF

d_call: TRBD1
v_call: TRBV9
j_call: TRBJ1-2
clone_size: -
cdr3_nt: TGTGCCAGCAGCCCAAGGACAGGCGACGATGGCTACACCTTC
cdr3_aa: CASSPRTGDDGYTF

d_call: TRBD2
v_call: TRBV5-1
j_call: TRBJ2-3
clone_size: -
cdr3_nt: TGCGCCAGCAGCTCCGAGGGGCGGGGGATAGATACGCAGTATTTT
cdr3_aa: CASSSEGRGIDTQYF